These 3 T cell receptor beta chains were sequenced from one sample in a study of T-cell memory formation after mild COVID-19 (dated by TCRdb to the early 2020s). The protocol used for the library was 5' RACE. The sequencing machine was an Illumina NovaSeq 6000. The public sequencing data were trimmed at Q25 with fastp and processed into clonotypes with MiXCR by TCRdb, which kept only in-frame beta chains. Each entry merges the rows of one CDR3 protein and shows their most common DNA and genes. Recorded for this sample are more than 300,000 distinct CDR3 sequences; approximately 15% of them occurred a single time. About 24% of the sample lies in the top ten. Sequenced input: PBMCs or a T cell subset sorted from them (not recorded which). The source is a man in his late teens or twenties who had mild COVID-19 (a few samples of this study predate the infection). The sample titles of this study are shuffled in the database, so cell type and time point are left out; the donor was told from shared clones.

This clonotype has only a few counts. The chain combines TRBV4-3 with TRBJ1-1, with 7 bases that match TRBD1. J gave up 11 bases and V 2 bases, and 5 bases lay outside the gene matches. The CDR3 loop spans 12 amino acids. Germline values: CDR1 LGHNA, CDR2 YSLEER. Written as DNA, the CDR3 is TGCGCCAGCAGCCAATCACAGGGGAGGGCTTTCTTT. This gives the protein CASSQSQGRAFF.

In this sample, this clonotype turned up a few times. This rearrangement joins TRBV7-2 to TRBJ1-4, with 11 bases that match TRBD1. CDR1 is SGHTA, CDR2 FQGNSA, per germline. Germline trimming cut 3 bases from V and 10 bases from J; bases unmatched to any gene: 1. The CDR3 has 13 residues. The CDR3 region is CASSFGTGGKLFF. The CDR3 bases are TGTGCCAGCAGCTTCGGGACAGGGGGAAAACTGTTTTTT. The full variable domain, rest sourced from reference TRBV7-2 and TRBJ1-4, is GAGVSQSPSNKVTEKGKDVELRCDPISGHTALYWYRQSLGQGLEFLIYFQGNSAPDKSGLPSDRFSAERTGGSVSTLTIQRTQQEDSAVYLCASSFGTGGKLFFGSGTQLSVL.

There are many counts of this clonotype. The chain combines TRBV18 with TRBJ2-2, with D unclear. This CDR3 contains 14 residues. Looked up from germline, CDR1 is KGHSH and CDR2 is LQKENI. V lost 8 bases to trimming and J lost 1 base, with 11 bases between them. CDR3 loop: CASSPPGNTGELFF. CDR3 nucleotides: TGTGCCAGCAGTCCCCCGGGGAACACCGGGGAGCTGTTTTTT.